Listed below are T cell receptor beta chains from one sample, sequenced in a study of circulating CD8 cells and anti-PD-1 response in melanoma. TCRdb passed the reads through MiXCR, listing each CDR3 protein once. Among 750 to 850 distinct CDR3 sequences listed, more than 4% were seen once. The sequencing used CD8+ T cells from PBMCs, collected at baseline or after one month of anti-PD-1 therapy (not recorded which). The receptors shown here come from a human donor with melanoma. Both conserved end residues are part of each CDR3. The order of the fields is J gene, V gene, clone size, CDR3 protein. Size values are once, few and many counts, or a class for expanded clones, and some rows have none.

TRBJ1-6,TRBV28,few,CASIMDRGNSPLHF
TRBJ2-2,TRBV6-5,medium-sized,CASSLAGDTGELFF
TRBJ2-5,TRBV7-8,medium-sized,CASSFGGRGSQETQYF
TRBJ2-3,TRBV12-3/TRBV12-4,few,CASNSTHLRVTDTQYF
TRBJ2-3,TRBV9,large,CASSLGQVFTDTQYF
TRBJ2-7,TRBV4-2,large,CASSQVPGQAVYEQYF
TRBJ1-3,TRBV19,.,CASSAPTGSGDTIYF
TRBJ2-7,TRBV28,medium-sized,CASSGPEGGSRFSSYEQYF
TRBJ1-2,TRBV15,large,CATSRDEGANYGYTF
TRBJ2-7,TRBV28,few,CASSPPEFEQYF
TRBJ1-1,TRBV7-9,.,CASSPSGDTEAFF
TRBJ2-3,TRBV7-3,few,CASSWWGPLAGVGLEDTQYF
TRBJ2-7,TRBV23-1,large,CASALGGTSGYEQYF
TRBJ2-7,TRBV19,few,CASSTGVGYEQYF
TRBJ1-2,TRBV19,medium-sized,CASSYGNYGYTF
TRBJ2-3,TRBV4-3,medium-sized,CASSQDPAGVTTDTQYF
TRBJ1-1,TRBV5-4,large,CASSLRNTEAFF
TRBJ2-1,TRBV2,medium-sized,CASRKEQAGYNEQFF
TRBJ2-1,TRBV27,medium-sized,CASHSAGPSYNEQFF
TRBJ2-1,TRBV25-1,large,CASSAQSYNEQFF
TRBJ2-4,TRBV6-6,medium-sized,CASSMTRLAKNIQYF
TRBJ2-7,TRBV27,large,CASSVVAGAYEQYF
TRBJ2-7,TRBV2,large,CASSESGRIYEQYF
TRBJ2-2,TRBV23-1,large,CASSQPPVPILDPNTGELFF
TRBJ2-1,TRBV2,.,CASSDGAGLGSYNERFF